The rows below give T cell receptor beta chains drawn from one sample of a study of cytomegalovirus exposure and HLA in healthy donors. Clones were sequenced by immunoSEQ multiplex PCR, and TCRdb holds only the in-frame ones, with some missing. This repertoire includes tens of thousands of clones. The source material was PBMCs. The receptors come from a middle-aged woman in good health and CMV-seropositive. CDR3s leave out the opening cysteine and the closing phenylalanine or tryptophan. The order of the fields is V gene, CDR3 protein.

v_call: TRBV30
cdr3_aa: AWKGDFGGYT

v_call: TRBV9
cdr3_aa: ASSVGVAGGRGNEQF

v_call: TRBV5-1
cdr3_aa: ASSLGQNTGELF

v_call: TRBV29-1
cdr3_aa: SAEVTGGELF

v_call: TRBV25-1
cdr3_aa: ASSEGDSPPH

v_call: TRBV19
cdr3_aa: ASSIGGTPDNEQF

v_call: TRBV18
cdr3_aa: ASSELQRYEQY

v_call: TRBV6-1
cdr3_aa: ASIPTPNTIVEQY

v_call: TRBV29-1
cdr3_aa: SVEGQGGFETQY

v_call: TRBV15
cdr3_aa: ATRQGTDNEQF

v_call: TRBV27
cdr3_aa: ASSLRREVTDTQY

v_call: TRBV4-1
cdr3_aa: ASSHVAGVGETQY

v_call: TRBV18
cdr3_aa: ASSPRLAGGSSYNEQF

v_call: TRBV6-5
cdr3_aa: ASGLSRAGVGKLF

v_call: TRBV7-9
cdr3_aa: ASSLSGRTGELF

v_call: TRBV2
cdr3_aa: ASGQARNTIY